The text below deals with one TCR beta chain. Antigen specificity is unknown. This sample is drawn from a study of shared clonotypes between healthy human individuals. About the study: Each donor's CD8 memory used one plate, CD8 naive two, each CD4 subset three.

The protocol was immunoSEQ multiplex PCR, while the TCRdb copy is restricted to in-frame clones and leaves out a portion. The data show approximately 1.5 million clones, just under 99% seen once. Study findings and constraints: It was expected that sequencing depth would affect clonotype sharing among donors. Shared clonotypes across all four donors exceeded non-shared ones in generation probability.

Germline V gives CDR1 MDHEN, CDR2 SYDVKM. The CDR3 extends over 14 amino acids. Trimming took 6 bases from V and 4 from J, leaving 12 bases between them. Every donor, a Caucasian adult, lived in Nashville, Tennessee. The clonotype was recovered from a man aged 30 to 45 in good health. This rearrangement joins TRBV28 to TRBJ2-2, with a weak D call TRBD1 (6 bases). The material sequenced was naive CD4+ T cells sorted from blood. The subset here: CD45RA+ positively selected. This chain's CDR3 is CASSSGVVTGELFF. The CDR3 DNA follows: TGTGCCAGCAGCTCAGGGGTTGTCACCGGGGAGCTGTTTTTT.